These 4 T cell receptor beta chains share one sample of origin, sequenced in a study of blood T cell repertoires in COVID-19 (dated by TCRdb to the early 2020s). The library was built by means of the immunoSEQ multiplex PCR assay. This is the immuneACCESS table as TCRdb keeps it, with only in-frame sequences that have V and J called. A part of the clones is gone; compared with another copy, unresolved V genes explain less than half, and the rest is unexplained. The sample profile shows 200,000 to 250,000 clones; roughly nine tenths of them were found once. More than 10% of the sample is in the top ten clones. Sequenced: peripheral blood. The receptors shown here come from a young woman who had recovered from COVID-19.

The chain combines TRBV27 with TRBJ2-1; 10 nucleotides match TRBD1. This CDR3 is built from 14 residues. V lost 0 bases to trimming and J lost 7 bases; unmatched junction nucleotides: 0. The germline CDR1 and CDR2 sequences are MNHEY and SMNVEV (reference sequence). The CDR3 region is CASSLSDRGNEQFF. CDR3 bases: TGTGCCAGCAGTTTATCGGACAGGGGGAATGAGCAGTTCTTC.

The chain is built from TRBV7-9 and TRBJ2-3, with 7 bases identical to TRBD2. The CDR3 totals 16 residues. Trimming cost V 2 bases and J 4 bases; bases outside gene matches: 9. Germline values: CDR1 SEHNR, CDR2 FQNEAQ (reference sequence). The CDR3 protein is CASSLIVGGRSDTQYF. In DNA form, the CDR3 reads TGTGCCAGCAGCTTAATTGTGGGAGGGAGATCAGATACGCAGTATTTT.

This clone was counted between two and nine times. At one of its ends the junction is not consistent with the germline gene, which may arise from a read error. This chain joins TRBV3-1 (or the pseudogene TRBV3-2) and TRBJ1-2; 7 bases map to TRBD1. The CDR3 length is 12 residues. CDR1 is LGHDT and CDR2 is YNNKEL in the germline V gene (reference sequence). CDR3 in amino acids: CASSLWTGQTLF. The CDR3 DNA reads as TGTGCCAGCAGCCTCTGGACAGGCCAGACCCTCTTC.

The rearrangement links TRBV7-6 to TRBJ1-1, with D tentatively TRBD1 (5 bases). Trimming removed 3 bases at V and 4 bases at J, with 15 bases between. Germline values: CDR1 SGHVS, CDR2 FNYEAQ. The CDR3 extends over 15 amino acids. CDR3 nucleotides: TGTGCCAGCAGCTTGCAGGGAGGGTCGGGCACTGAAGCTTTCTTT. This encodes CASSLQGGSGTEAFF.